This TCR beta chain was captured by sequencing in a study of CD8 T cells in ankylosing spondylitis. Study observations and caveats: Before this, some motif variants had been reported in reactive arthritis synovial fluid and blood. Reportedly, matched ankylosing spondylitis synovial fluid was significantly enriched for disease-linked clones.

MiXCR, run by TCRdb on the 5' RACE reads, gives a single entry per CDR3 protein. Of 40,000 or so distinct CDR3 sequences in the sample, around a tenth were seen once. Many counts were recorded for this clonotype. Its antigen is undetermined. Sequenced material: blood, either unsorted or a sorted T cell fraction (not recorded which). The TCR comes from a male donor with ankylosing spondylitis or in good health (not recorded which).

In DNA, the CDR3 is TGTGCCAGCAGCTTGTCTACAGGGCCAAATGAGCAGTTCTTC. Protein product: CASSLSTGPNEQFF. This chain uses TRBV5-4 with TRBJ2-1; a possible D gene is TRBD1 (6 bases). CDR3 length: 14 residues. Germline V gene sequence: CDR1 SGHNT, CDR2 YYREEE (reference sequence). Trimming cost V 1 base and J 7 bases, with 12 bases left between them.